What follows are 3 T cell receptor beta chains derived from one specimen sequenced in a study of blood T cell repertoires in COVID-19. The data were produced by immunoSEQ multiplex PCR, yet TCRdb's version contains in-frame clones alone and is incomplete. The sample lists 70,000 to 95,000 clones, about 90% occurring once. Sample: peripheral blood. The receptors originated from a man in his fifties or sixties with active COVID-19.

The chain is built from TRBV19 and TRBJ2-5; 9 nucleotides agree with TRBD1. This CDR3 contains 15 residues. V trimming: 4 bases; J trimming: 4 bases; junction bases outside the gene matches: 7. Germline CDR1 reads LNHDA; CDR2 reads SQIVND (reference sequence). CDR3 amino acids: CASSKAGTGSETQYF. The CDR3 DNA reads TGTGCCAGTAGTAAGGCCGGGACAGGGTCAGAGACCCAGTACTTC.

J is TRBJ1-1 and V is TRBV19; 10 bases line up with TRBD1. The CDR3 is made up of 14 amino acids. Trimming removed 6 bases from V and 4 bases from J; junction bases left unmatched: 5. Per the germline V gene, CDR1 is LNHDA and CDR2 is SQIVND (reference sequence). This CDR3 is CASRRQGASTEAFF. Here the CDR3 DNA reads TGTGCCAGTAGGCGACAGGGGGCTAGCACTGAAGCTTTCTTT. Supplemented by reference TRBV19 and TRBJ1-1, the full variable domain reads DGGITQSPKYLFRKEGQNVTLSCEQNLNHDAMYWYRQDPGQGLRLIYYSQIVNDFQKGDIAEGYSVSREKKESFPLTVTSAQKNPTAFYLCASRRQGASTEAFFGQGTRLTVV.

This clone was detected once. The rearrangement uses TRBV19 and TRBJ2-7; 9 bases agree with TRBD1. Unmatched junction bases numbered 9, after V lost 4 bases and J lost 2 bases. CDR1 is LNHDA, CDR2 SQIVND, per germline (reference sequence). The CDR3 has 16 residues. CDR3 residues: CASSKEPGQGPYEQYF. The DNA of the CDR3 is TGTGCCAGTAGTAAAGAGCCGGGACAGGGACCCTACGAGCAGTACTTC.